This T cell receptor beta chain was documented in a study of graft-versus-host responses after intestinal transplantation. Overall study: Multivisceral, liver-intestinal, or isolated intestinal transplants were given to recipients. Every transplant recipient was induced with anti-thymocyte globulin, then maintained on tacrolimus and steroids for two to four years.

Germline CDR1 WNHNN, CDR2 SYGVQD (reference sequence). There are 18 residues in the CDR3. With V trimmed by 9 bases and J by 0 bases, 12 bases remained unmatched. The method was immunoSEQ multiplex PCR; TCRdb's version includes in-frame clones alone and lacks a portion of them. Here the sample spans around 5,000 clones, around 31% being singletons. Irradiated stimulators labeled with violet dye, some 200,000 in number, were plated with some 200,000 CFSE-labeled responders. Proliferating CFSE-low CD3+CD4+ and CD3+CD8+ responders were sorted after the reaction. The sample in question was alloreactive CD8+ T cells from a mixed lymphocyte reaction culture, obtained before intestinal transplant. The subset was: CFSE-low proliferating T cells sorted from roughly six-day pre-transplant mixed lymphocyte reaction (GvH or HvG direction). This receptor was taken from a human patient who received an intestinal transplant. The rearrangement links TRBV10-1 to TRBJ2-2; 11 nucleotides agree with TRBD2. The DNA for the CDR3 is TGCGCCAGGCCGGGGGGGGGACTAGCGGAAACGAACACCGGGGAGCTGTTTTTT. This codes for CARPGGGLAETNTGELFF.